Here is one T cell receptor (beta chain) with its context. The CDR3 spans 15 residues. Germline loops: CDR1 GTSNPN, CDR2 SVGIG (reference sequence). V lost 2 bases and J lost 8; bases outside the gene matches: 13. This entry comes from a study of blood T cell repertoires in COVID-19. In the authors' methods: Researchers report that nucleated cell counts were estimated from reference gene primer amplification. Sequencing was performed with immunoSEQ multiplex PCR; in TCRdb, only in-frame clones are kept and a portion is missing. V and J calls and clone size are those listed in that table; D and trimming were worked out from the DNA. The data contain about 400,000 clones, around 92% of them singletons.

The source is a woman in her 30s who had recovered from COVID-19. The chain employs TRBV30 and TRBJ1-2; TRBD1 agrees at 8 bases. Sequenced: PBMCs or T cells enriched from blood (not recorded which). The CDR3 sequence is CAWSHLSQGARGYTF. DNA for the CDR3: TGTGCCTGGAGTCACCTTTCTCAGGGGGCTCGGGGCTACACCTTC.